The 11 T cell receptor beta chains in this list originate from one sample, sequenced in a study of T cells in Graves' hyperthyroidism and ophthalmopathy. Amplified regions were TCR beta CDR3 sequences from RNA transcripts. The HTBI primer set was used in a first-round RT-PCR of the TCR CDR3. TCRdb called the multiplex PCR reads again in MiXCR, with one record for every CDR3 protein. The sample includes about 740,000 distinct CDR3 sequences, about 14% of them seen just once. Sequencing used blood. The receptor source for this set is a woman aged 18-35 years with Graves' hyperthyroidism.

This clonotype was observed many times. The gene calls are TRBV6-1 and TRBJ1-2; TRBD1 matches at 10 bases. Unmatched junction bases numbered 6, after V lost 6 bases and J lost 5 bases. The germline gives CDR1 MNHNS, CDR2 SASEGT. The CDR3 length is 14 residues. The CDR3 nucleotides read TGTGCCAGCAGGACCGGACAGGGGGTTTATGGCTACACCTTC. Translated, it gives CASRTGQGVYGYTF.

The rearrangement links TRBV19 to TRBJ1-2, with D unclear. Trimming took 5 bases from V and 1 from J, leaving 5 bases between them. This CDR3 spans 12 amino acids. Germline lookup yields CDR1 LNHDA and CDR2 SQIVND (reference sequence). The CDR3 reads CASSPNNYGYTF. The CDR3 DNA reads TGTGCCAGTAGTCCCAATAACTATGGCTACACCTTC. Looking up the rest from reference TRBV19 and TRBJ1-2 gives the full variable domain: DGGITQSPKYLFRKEGQNVTLSCEQNLNHDAMYWYRQDPGQGLRLIYYSQIVNDFQKGDIAEGYSVSREKKESFPLTVTSAQKNPTAFYLCASSPNNYGYTFGSGTRLTVV.

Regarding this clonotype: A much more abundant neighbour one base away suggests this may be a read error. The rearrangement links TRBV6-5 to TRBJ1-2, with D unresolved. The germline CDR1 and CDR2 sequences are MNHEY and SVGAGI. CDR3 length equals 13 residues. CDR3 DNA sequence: TGTGCCAGCGGTTACGGGCAGAACTATGGCTACACCTTC. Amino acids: CASGYGQNYGYTF.

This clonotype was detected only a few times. CDR3 residues: CASSEDLRTGRNNEQFF. As DNA, the CDR3 is TGTGCCAGCAGTGAAGACTTGAGGACAGGGCGAAACAATGAGCAGTTCTTC. The chain joins TRBV6-1 to TRBJ2-1, with TRBD1 matching 8 bases. V gave up 1 base and J gave up 5 bases; unmatched junction bases: 10. This CDR3 is built from 17 residues. The V gene's germline CDR1 is MNHNS and CDR2 SASEGT.

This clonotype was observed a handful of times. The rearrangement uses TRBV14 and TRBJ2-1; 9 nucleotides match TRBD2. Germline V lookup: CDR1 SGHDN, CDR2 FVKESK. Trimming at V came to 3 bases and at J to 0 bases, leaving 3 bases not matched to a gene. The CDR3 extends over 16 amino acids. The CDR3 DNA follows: TGTGCCAGCAGCCACCTTAGCGGGAGCTCCTACAATGAGCAGTTCTTC. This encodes CASSHLSGSSYNEQFF.

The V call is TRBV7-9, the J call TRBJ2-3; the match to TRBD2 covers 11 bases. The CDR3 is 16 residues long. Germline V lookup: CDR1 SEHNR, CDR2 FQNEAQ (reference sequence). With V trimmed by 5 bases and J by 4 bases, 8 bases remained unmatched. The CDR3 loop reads CASSPLAGGVADTQYF. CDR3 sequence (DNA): TGTGCCAGCAGCCCCCTAGCGGGAGGTGTGGCAGATACGCAGTATTTT.

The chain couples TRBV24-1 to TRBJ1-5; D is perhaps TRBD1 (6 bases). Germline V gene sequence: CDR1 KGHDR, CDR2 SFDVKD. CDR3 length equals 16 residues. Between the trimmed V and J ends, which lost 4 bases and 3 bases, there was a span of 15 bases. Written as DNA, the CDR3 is TGTGCCACCAGTGACAGAAGGACAGACTACAATCAGCCCCAGCATTTT. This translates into CATSDRRTDYNQPQHF.

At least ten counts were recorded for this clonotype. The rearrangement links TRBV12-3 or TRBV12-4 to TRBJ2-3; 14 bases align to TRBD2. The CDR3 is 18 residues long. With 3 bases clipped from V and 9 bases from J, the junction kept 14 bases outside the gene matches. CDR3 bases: TGTGCCAGCAGTTTTAAGTCAGACCAGGGACTAGCGGGAGTAACGCAGTATTTT. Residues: CASSFKSDQGLAGVTQYF.

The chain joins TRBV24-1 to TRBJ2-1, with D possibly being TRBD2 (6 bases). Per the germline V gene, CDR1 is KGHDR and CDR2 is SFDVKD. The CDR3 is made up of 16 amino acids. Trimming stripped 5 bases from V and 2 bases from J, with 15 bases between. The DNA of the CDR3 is TGTGCCACCAGTGCCCTCGGGGGAATTGCCTACAATGAGCAGTTCTTC. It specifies CATSALGGIAYNEQFF.

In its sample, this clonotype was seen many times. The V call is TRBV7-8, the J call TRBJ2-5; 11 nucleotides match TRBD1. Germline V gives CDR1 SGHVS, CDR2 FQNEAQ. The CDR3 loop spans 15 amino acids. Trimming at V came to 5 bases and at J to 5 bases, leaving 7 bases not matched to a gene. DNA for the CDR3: TGTGCCAGCAGCGACCGGGACAGGGGGTACGAGACCCAGTACTTC. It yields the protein CASSDRDRGYETQYF. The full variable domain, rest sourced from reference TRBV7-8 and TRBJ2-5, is GAGVSQSPRYKVAKRGQDVALRCDPISGHVSLFWYQQALGQGPEFLTYFQNEAQLDKSGLPSDRFFAERPEGSVSTLKIQRTQQEDSAVYLCASSDRDRGYETQYFGPGTRLLVL.

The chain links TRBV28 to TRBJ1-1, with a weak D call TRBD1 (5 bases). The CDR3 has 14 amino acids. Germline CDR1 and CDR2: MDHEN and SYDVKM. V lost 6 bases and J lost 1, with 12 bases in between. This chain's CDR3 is CASSAWGENTEAFF. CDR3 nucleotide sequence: TGTGCCAGCAGCGCCTGGGGGGAGAACACTGAAGCTTTCTTT.